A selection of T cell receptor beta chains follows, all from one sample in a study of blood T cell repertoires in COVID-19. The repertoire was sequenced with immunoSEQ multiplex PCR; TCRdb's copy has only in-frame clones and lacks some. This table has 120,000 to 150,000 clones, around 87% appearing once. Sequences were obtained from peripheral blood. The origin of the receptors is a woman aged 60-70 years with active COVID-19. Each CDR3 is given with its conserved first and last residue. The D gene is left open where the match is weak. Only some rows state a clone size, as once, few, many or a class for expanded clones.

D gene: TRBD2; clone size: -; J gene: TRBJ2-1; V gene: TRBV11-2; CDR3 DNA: TGTGCCAGCAGCTTAGAGGCGGGGTTAGCGGGAGTTTGGGAGCAGTTCTTC; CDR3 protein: CASSLEAGLAGVWEQFF
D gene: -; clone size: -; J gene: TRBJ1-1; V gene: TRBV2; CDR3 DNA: TGTGCCAGCAGCACTACTTCTGAAGCTTTCTTT; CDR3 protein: CASSTTSEAFF
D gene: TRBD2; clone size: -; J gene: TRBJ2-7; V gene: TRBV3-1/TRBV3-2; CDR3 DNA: TGTGCCAGCAGCCAAGCCGGGACTAGCGGGAGGTACGAGCAGTACTTC; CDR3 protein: CASSQAGTSGRYEQYF
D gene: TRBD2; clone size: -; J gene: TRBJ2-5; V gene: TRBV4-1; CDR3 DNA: TGCGCCAGCCACCGCATGACTAGCGGGAGTCAAGAGACCCAGTACTTC; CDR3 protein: CASHRMTSGSQETQYF
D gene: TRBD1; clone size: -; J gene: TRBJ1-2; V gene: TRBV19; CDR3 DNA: TGTGCCAGTTACGGACAGGGGGGGAACTATGGCTACACCTTC; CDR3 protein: CASYGQGGNYGYTF
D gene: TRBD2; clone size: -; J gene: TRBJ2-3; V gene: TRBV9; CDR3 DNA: TGTGCCAGCAGCGTACAAGTAGCGGGAGCAGATACGCAGTATTTT; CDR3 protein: CASSVQVAGADTQYF
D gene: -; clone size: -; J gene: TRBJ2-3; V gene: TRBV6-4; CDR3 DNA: TGTGCCAGCAGTGACTCGGCATTTGGGAGAACGCAGTATTTT; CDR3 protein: CASSDSAFGRTQYF
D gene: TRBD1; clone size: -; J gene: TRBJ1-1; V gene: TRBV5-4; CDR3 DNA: TGTGCCAGCAGCTTGGGGGGGGGACAGGGCAAGAGGATGAACACTGAAGCTTTCTTT; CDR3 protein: CASSLGGGQGKRMNTEAFF
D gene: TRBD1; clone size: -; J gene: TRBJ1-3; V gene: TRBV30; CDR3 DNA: TGTGCCTGGAGTCGAGGACAGGCCTTCTCTGGAAACACCATATATTTT; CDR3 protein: CAWSRGQAFSGNTIYF
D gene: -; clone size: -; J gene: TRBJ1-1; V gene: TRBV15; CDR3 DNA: TGTGCCACCAGCAGGTCGGGGATCAACACTGAAGCTTTCTTT; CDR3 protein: CATSRSGINTEAFF
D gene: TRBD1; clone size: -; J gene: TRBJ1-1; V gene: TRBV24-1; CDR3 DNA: TGTGCCACCGGACAGGGCGGCACTGAAGCTTTCTTT; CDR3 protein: CATGQGGTEAFF
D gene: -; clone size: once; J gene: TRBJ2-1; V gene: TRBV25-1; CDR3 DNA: TGTGCCAGCAGTGAGGGTACGGAGGACAATGAGCAGTTCTTC; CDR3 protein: CASSEGTEDNEQFF
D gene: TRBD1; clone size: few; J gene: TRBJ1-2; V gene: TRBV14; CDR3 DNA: TGTGCCAGCAGCCTCAGGACAGGGTGGAACTATGGCTACACCTTC; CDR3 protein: CASSLRTGWNYGYTF
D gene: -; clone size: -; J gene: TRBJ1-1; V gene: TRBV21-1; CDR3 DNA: TGTGCCAGCAGCAAAGGACAGGGTCGAGCTTTCTTT; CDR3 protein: CASSKGQGRAFF
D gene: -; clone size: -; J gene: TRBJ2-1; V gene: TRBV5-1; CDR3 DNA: TGCGCCAGCAGCTTGCTGCCCTCTGGAGGTGGTGTGGATGAGCAGTTCTTC; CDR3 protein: CASSLLPSGGGVDEQFF
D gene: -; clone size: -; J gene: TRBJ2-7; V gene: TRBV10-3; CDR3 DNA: TGTGCCATCTCCCCCTCTGCCTACGAGCAGTACTTC; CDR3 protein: CAISPSAYEQYF
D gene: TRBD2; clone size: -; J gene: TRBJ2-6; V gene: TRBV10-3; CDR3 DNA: TGTGCCATTAATAGCGGGAGAGCTGGGGCCAACGTCCTGACTTTC; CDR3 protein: CAINSGRAGANVLTF
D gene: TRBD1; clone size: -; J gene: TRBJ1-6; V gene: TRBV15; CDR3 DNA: TGTGCCACCAGCAGAGATTGGGGACAGGGAAGGAATTCACCCCTCCACTTT; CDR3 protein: CATSRDWGQGRNSPLHF
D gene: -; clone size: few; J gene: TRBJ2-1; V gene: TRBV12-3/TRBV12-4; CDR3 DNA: TGTGCCAGCAGTTTAGGGGCCAATGAGCAGTTCTTC; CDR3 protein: CASSLGANEQFF
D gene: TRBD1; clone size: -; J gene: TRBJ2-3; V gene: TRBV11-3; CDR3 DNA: TGTGCCAGCAGCTTAGGTGACAGGGGAGCCCCCACAGATACGCAGTATTTT; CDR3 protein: CASSLGDRGAPTDTQYF
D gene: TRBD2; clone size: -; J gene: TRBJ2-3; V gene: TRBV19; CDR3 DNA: TGTGCCAGTAGTATAAGTCTAGCGGGGGATACGCAGTATTTT; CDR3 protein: CASSISLAGDTQYF
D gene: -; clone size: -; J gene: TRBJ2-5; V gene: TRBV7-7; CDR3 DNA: TGTGCCAGCAGCTCTGACCGAAGGGGAGGAGAGACCCAGTACTTC; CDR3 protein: CASSSDRRGGETQYF
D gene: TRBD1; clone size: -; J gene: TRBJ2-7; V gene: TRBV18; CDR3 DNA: TGTGCCAGCTCGATAATCGGGACAGGGGTCTACGAGCAGTACTTC; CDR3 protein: CASSIIGTGVYEQYF
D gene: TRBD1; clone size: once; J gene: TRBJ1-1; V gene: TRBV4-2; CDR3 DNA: TGTGCCAGCAGCCCTCTCGGGACAGGGGGCTGGGCTGAAGCTTTCTTT; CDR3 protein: CASSPLGTGGWAEAFF
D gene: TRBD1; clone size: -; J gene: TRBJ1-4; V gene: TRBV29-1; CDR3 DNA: TGCAGCGTTGCTTGGGGACAGGGTCGTGAAAAACTGTTTTTT; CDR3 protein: CSVAWGQGREKLFF
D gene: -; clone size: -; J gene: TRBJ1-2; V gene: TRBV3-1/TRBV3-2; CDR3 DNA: TGTGCCAGCAGCCTTGACGCGAGTCAGGGCAACGGCTACACCTTC; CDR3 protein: CASSLDASQGNGYTF
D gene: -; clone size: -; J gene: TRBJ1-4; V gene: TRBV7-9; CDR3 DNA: TGTGCCAGCAGCTTAGGCGGTATCGATAATGAAAAACTGTTTTTT; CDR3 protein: CASSLGGIDNEKLFF
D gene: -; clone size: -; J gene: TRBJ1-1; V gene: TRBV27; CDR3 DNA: TGTGCCAGCTCCTGGGGGGTGGGCACTGAAGCTTTCTTT; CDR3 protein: CASSWGVGTEAFF
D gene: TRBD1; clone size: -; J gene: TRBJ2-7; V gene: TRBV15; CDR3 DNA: TGTGCCACCAGCGGAACGGGACAGGGGGCTTACGAGCAGTACTTC; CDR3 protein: CATSGTGQGAYEQYF
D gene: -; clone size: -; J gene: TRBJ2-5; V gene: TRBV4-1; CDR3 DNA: TGCGCCAGCAGCCACACGACAGGAAAGTACTTC; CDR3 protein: CASSHTTGKYF
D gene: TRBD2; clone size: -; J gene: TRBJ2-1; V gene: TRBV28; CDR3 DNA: TGTGCCACCTCCCGAGCGGGAGGCCACAATGAGCAGTTCTTC; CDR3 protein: CATSRAGGHNEQFF
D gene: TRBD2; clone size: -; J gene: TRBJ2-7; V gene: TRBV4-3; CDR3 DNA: TGCGCCAGCAGCCCGACCTGGACTAGCGACTACGAGCAGTACTTC; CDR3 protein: CASSPTWTSDYEQYF
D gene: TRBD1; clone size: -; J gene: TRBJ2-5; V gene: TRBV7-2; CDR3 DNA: TGTGCCAGCAGCTTGTCGACAGGGAGTCAGACCCAGTACTTC; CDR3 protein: CASSLSTGSQTQYF
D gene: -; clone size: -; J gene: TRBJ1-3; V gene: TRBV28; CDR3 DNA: TGTGCCAGCAGTATACAAATAGGGGGATCTGGAAACACCATATATTTT; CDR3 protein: CASSIQIGGSGNTIYF
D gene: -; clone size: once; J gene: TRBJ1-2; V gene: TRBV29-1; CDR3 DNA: TGCAGCGTTGATACCGGGGGTTTGGGGGACTATGGCTACACCTTC; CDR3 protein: CSVDTGGLGDYGYTF
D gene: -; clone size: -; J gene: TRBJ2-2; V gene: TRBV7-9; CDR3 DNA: TGTGCCAGCAGCCCCCGAGGAGTAAGAGCGAACACCGGGGAGCTGTTTTTT; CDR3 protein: CASSPRGVRANTGELFF
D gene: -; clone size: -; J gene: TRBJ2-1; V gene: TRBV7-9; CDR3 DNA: TGTGCCAGCAGCTTAGGGGGAGTGGGGAACAATGAGCAGTTCTTC; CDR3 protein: CASSLGGVGNNEQFF
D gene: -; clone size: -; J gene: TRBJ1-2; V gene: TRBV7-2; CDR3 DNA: TGTGCCAGCAGCTTAGGGCGGGATGGCTACACCTTC; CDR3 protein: CASSLGRDGYTF
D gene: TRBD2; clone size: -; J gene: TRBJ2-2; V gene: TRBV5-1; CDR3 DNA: TGCGCCAGCAGCCAGGGACTAGCGGGAGGCCCGAACACCGGGGAGCTGTTTTTT; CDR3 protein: CASSQGLAGGPNTGELFF
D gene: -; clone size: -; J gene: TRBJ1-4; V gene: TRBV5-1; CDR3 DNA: TGCGCCAGCGCCAGGGGCTGGGGTGAAAAACTGTTTTTT; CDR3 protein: CASARGWGEKLFF
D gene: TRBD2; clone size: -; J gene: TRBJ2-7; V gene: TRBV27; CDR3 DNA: TGTGCCAGCTCGAATAGCGGGAGGGCGATATGGGAGCAGTACTTC; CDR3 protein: CASSNSGRAIWEQYF
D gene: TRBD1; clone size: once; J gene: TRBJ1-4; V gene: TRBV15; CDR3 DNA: TGTGCCACCAGCAGAGTTGTGGACAGGAGGGAAAAACTGTTTTTT; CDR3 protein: CATSRVVDRREKLFF
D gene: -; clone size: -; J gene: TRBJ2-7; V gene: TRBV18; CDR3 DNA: TGTGCCAGCTCACCCGCACTAGGGGGGGCTTACGAGCAGTACTTC; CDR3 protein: CASSPALGGAYEQYF
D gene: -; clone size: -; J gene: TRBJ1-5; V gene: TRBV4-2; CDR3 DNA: TGTGCCAGCAGCCAAGTTAAAACAGGTAGCAATCAGCCCCAGCATTTT; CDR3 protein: CASSQVKTGSNQPQHF
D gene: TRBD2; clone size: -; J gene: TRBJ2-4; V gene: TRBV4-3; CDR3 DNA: TGCGCCAGCAGCCAAGACCGACCCTCACTAGCGGGAGGCCGAATAGCCAAAAACATTCAGTACTTC; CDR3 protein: CASSQDRPSLAGGRIAKNIQYF
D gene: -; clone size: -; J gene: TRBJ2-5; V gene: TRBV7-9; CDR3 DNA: TGTGCCAGCAGCTTAGCGTTGAGCGGACCCCAAGAGACCCAGTACTTC; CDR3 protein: CASSLALSGPQETQYF
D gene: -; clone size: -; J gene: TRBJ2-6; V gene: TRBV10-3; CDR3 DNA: TGTGCCATCAGTGAATGGACGGGATTCGGTGGGGCCAACGTCCTGACTTTC; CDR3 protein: CAISEWTGFGGANVLTF
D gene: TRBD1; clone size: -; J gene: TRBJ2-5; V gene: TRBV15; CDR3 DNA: TGTGCCACCCCCACGACGGGACAGAATCGAACCCAGTACTTC; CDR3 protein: CATPTTGQNRTQYF
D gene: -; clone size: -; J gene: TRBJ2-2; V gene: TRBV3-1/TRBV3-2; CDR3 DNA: TGTGCCAGCAGCCAATCCTCCGGGGAGCTGTTTTTT; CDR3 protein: CASSQSSGELFF
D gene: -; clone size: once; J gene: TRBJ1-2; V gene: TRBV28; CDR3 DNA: TGTGCCAGCACCTTAGCCCCAGTCAGCTATGGCTACACCTTC; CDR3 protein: CASTLAPVSYGYTF
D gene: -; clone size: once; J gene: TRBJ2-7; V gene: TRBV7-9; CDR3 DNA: TGTGCCAGCAGCTTAGAGGGCGGGCCCAACTACGAGCAGTACTTC; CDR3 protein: CASSLEGGPNYEQYF
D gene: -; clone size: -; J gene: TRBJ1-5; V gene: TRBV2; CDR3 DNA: TGTGCCAGCAGTGAGGCCGGAGGGGACTATAGCAATCAGCCCCAGCATTTT; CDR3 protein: CASSEAGGDYSNQPQHF
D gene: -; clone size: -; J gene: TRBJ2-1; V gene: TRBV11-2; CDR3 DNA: TGTGCCAGCAGCTCGAGGGCCTTCTCCGCGCAGCGCAATGAGCAGTTCTTC; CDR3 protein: CASSSRAFSAQRNEQFF
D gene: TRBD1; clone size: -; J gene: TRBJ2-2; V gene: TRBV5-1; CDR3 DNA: TGCGCCAGCAGCGTCTCCGGGACAGGGACCGGGGAGCTGTTTTTT; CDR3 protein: CASSVSGTGTGELFF
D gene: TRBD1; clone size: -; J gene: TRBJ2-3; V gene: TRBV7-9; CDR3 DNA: TGTGCCAGCAGCTTAGGAGGGGGCGGGTCAGATACGCAGTATTTT; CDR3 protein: CASSLGGGGSDTQYF
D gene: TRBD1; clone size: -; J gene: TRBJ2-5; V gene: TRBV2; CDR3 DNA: TGTGCCTCCCGGACAGGGGGCATGGAGACCCAGTACTTC; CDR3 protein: CASRTGGMETQYF
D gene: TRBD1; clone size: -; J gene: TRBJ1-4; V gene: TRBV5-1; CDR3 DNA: TGCGCCAGCAGCACCACCGGGACAGGGTGGGAAAAACTGTTTTTT; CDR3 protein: CASSTTGTGWEKLFF